The TCR beta chain under discussion was sequenced for a study of regulatory and conventional T cells in RAG deficiency. Blood CD4+ CD25-high CD127-low regulatory T cells supplied the genomic DNA template. This CDR3 has 16 residues. The germline CDR1 and CDR2 sequences are SGHRS and YFSETQ. Germline trimming cut 3 bases from V and 7 bases from J; bases unmatched to any gene: 7. This table comes from immunoSEQ multiplex PCR, and its TCRdb copy is limited to in-frame clones, with some not included. The sample gives roughly 28,000 clones, 75% to 95% of which show up once; under 0.85% is in the top ten. These data also formed part of another study, on regulatory T cells. From that paper: The PCR used 52 TRBV and 13 TRBJ primers.

The receptor was isolated from a human donor in good health. The sample was Tregs sorted from blood. This chain joins TRBV5-1 and TRBJ2-2; the match to TRBD2 covers 12 bases. CDR3 DNA: TGCGCCAGCAGCTCAGGACTAGCGGGGATGATCGGGGAGCTGTTTTTT. Encoded protein: CASSSGLAGMIGELFF.